Listed here is a single T cell receptor (beta chain). What it binds is not known. Sequencing used immunoSEQ multiplex PCR; TCRdb keeps in-frame clones, though not all of them. This sample yields fewer than 50,000 clones, of which approximately 75% are seen a single time; 2.5% to 3% belongs to the top ten. The data belong to a study of OX40 agonist ivuxolimab in advanced cancers. The wider study: A diagnosis of hepatocellular carcinoma, melanoma, renal cell or head and neck cancer was present in dose-escalation patients. General study results and limits: Antigen targets of the expanded peripheral T cells went undetermined. The CD4+ and CD8+ T cells in the blood had expanded clonally by week 6 at 0.1 to 3.0 mg/kg.

Losses at the gene ends were 2 bases for V and 8 bases for J; bases not matched to a gene: 13. Germline V lookup: CDR1 SGHDT, CDR2 YYEEEE. The CDR3 consists of 17 residues. The chain is built from TRBV5-6 and TRBJ1-6; 7 positions match TRBD1. The sequencing here drew on CD4+ or CD8+ T cells sorted from blood, taken in a trial of the OX40 agonist ivuxolimab. This clonotype originated in an adult with an advanced solid tumor such as melanoma, head and neck, liver or kidney cancer. The chain's CDR3 is CASSFLSAGDSDSPLHF. In DNA form, the CDR3 reads TGTGCCAGCAGCTTCTTATCCGCCGGGGACAGCGATTCACCCCTCCACTTT.